This passage covers 30 T cell receptor beta chains from one sample sequenced in a study of control samples from healthy donors and cancer patients. The assay was immunoSEQ multiplex PCR, and TCRdb's table has in-frame clones only and misses some. Counted here are some 140,000 clones, over 85% occurring once; the ten biggest clones make up 6.5% to 9.5%. Material: PBMCs. These receptors were taken from a man between 45 and 60 years old with head and neck cancer.

The chain carries TRBV6-1 and TRBJ2-5, with D possibly matching TRBD1 (6 bases). V was trimmed by 0 bases and J by 4 bases, leaving 9 bases between them. Germline V gene data show CDR1 as MNHNS and CDR2 as SASEGT. The CDR3 runs to 14 residues. The CDR3 nucleotides read TGTGCCAGCAGTGAAGCTGGGGGCCGAGAGACCCAGTACTTC. It specifies CASSEAGGRETQYF.

The chain combines TRBV11-2 with TRBJ2-4; the D gene is possibly TRBD2 (6 bases). V was trimmed by 1 base and J by 0 bases, leaving 13 bases between them. The CDR3 spans 17 residues. The germline V gene has CDR1 SGHAT and CDR2 FQNNGV. The CDR3 region is CASSLGGRDLAKNIQYF. DNA for the CDR3: TGTGCCAGCAGCTTAGGCGGGCGGGATCTAGCCAAAAACATTCAGTACTTC.

The J gene is TRBJ2-7, the V gene TRBV7-6; D perhaps matches TRBD1 (5 bases). Trimming removed 5 bases from V and 2 bases from J, with 13 bases in between. Germline V lookup: CDR1 SGHVS, CDR2 FNYEAQ. The CDR3 covers 14 residues. The CDR3 is CASSPQGPTYEQYF. The CDR3 DNA is TGTGCCAGCAGCCCCCAGGGCCCCACCTACGAGCAGTACTTC.

The J gene is TRBJ2-7, the V gene TRBV29-1; tentatively, D is TRBD1 (6 bases). Between the trimmed V and J ends, which lost 6 bases and 1 base, there was a span of 16 bases. The germline gives CDR1 SQVTM, CDR2 ANQGSEA. The CDR3 totals 14 residues. The CDR3 sequence is CSVVSRDKSYEQYF. DNA for the CDR3: TGCAGCGTAGTGAGTCGGGACAAGTCCTACGAGCAGTACTTC.

The chain is built from TRBV15 and TRBJ2-1; 9 bases agree with TRBD1. CDR1 and CDR2 (germline): LNHNV, YYDKDF (reference sequence). J gave up 8 bases and V 5 bases, and 7 bases lay outside the gene matches. This CDR3 region has 14 residues. CDR3 in DNA: TGTGCCACCAGCGGTGGACAGGGGATGGATGAGCAGTTCTTC. Translated: CATSGGQGMDEQFF.

V gene TRBV28 combines with J gene TRBJ2-6; D may match TRBD1 or TRBD2 (5 bases each). The CDR3 consists of 17 residues. Between the trimmed V and J ends, which lost 6 bases and 1 base, there was a span of 16 bases. CDR1 MDHEN and CDR2 SYDVKM come from the germline V gene. The DNA for the CDR3 is TGTGCCAGCAGCCCTAGACTTGGGACGTCTGGGGCCAACGTCCTGACTTTC. Translation: CASSPRLGTSGANVLTF.

The chain recombines TRBV11-2 with TRBJ2-3; D is unresolved. Germline values: CDR1 SGHAT, CDR2 FQNNGV. Trimming stripped 0 bases from V and 9 bases from J, with 7 bases between. CDR3 length: 12 amino acids. The chain's CDR3 is CASSLDGHTQYF. The CDR3 nucleotides read TGTGCCAGCAGCTTAGATGGGCACACGCAGTATTTT.

The rearrangement uses TRBV7-9 and TRBJ2-5; D perhaps matches TRBD1 (5 bases). CDR1 is SEHNR and CDR2 is FQNEAQ in the germline V gene (reference sequence). Trimming took 5 bases from V and 3 from J, leaving 16 bases between them. This CDR3 is 15 amino acids long. The DNA of the CDR3 is TGTGCCAGCAGCCGAAACCAGGGAAAAGAAGAGACCCAGTACTTC. Translation gives CASSRNQGKEETQYF.

This clone was seen just once. The CDR3 region has the DNA TGCGCCAGCAGCTGGGAGGTGGCCGACGAGCAGTACTTC. Translating gives CASSWEVADEQYF. The V gene is TRBV5-1, the J gene TRBJ2-7; maybe TRBD2 (6 bases). Trimming pared 3 bases from V and 5 bases from J, leaving 12 bases between. Germline lookup yields CDR1 SGHRS and CDR2 YFSETQ. The CDR3 contains 13 residues.

The rearrangement joins TRBV10-3 to TRBJ1-1; unclear D gene. The CDR3 runs to 11 residues. V shed 7 bases and J shed 1 base, with 4 bases lying between them. Germline CDR1 reads ENHRY; CDR2 reads SYGVKD. The CDR3 nucleotides read TGTGCCATCATGGGGAACACTGAAGCTTTCTTT. This translates into CAIMGNTEAFF.

The V gene is TRBV12-3 or TRBV12-4, the J gene TRBJ1-4; 8 bases are shared with TRBD1. Trimming cost V 4 bases and J 14 bases; bases outside gene matches: 9. The CDR3 spans 13 residues. CDR3 DNA sequence: TGTGCCAGCAGTTCAGACGCACAGGGGGTGCTGTTTTTT. It is translated as CASSSDAQGVLFF.

The gene calls are TRBV5-4 and TRBJ2-1; D is possibly TRBD2 (5 bases). This CDR3 is 13 amino acids long. Germline values: CDR1 SGHNT, CDR2 YYREEE (reference sequence). The ends were cut back, 4 bases at V and 10 bases at J, with 15 bases in the middle. CDR3 nucleotide sequence: TGTGCCAGCAGCGTGACGGGAAACGGGGAGCAGTTCTTC. Translated: CASSVTGNGEQFF.

V and J are TRBV2 and TRBJ2-7; 15 positions agree with TRBD2. The CDR3 is 16 residues long. The V gene end was trimmed by 6 bases and the J gene end by 5 bases; junction bases not matched to a gene: 8. Germline CDR1 SNHLY, CDR2 FYNNEI. CDR3 in DNA: TGTGCCAGCAGGCGGACTAGCGGGGGGGCCCGGAACGAGCAGTACTTC. Translating it yields CASRRTSGGARNEQYF.

V usage is TRBV2 and J usage is TRBJ2-5, with D perhaps TRBD2 (6 bases). Germline V gives CDR1 SNHLY, CDR2 FYNNEI. Trimming removed 6 bases from V and 3 bases from J, with 14 bases in between. The CDR3 totals 14 residues. The CDR3 reads CASSEYGSKETQYF. The CDR3, as DNA: TGTGCCAGCAGCGAGTACGGGAGTAAAGAGACCCAGTACTTC.

The count of this clone is one. The chain links TRBV5-1 to TRBJ2-3; D uncertain. V was shortened by 2 bases and J by 0 bases, with 10 bases between the two germline ends. Germline-derived CDR1 and CDR2 are SGHRS and YFSETQ. There are 15 residues in the CDR3. CDR3 in amino acids: CASSFSLRSTDTQYF. The CDR3 nucleotides are TGCGCCAGCAGCTTTAGCTTACGGAGCACAGATACGCAGTATTTT.

J is TRBJ1-2 and V is TRBV28; unclear D gene. This CDR3 is built from 13 residues. Germline V gene data show CDR1 as MDHEN and CDR2 as SYDVKM. V lost 4 bases and J 8 bases, leaving 14 bases between the germline ends. CDR3 sequence: CASSSRGASGYTF. The CDR3 DNA sequence: TGTGCCAGCAGTTCCCGGGGTGCTAGCGGCTACACCTTC.

V gene TRBV27 combines with J gene TRBJ2-2; maybe TRBD1 (5 bases). The length of the CDR3 is 14 residues. V was trimmed by 6 bases and J by 2 bases, leaving 10 bases between them. Per the germline V gene, CDR1 is MNHEY and CDR2 is SMNVEV (reference sequence). The CDR3 coding sequence is TGTGCCAGCAGACAAAGGGGAAACACCGGGGAGCTGTTTTTT. It codes for CASRQRGNTGELFF.

The chain combines TRBV14 with TRBJ2-7, with no clear D. Germline V gene sequence: CDR1 SGHDN, CDR2 FVKESK. V was pared by 0 bases and J by 3 bases, with 9 bases between. There are 14 residues in the CDR3. The CDR3 loop is CASSQEWRRYEQYF. CDR3 in DNA: TGTGCCAGCAGCCAAGAGTGGCGACGCTACGAGCAGTACTTC. The full variable domain, its missing parts supplied by reference TRBV14 and TRBJ2-7, is EAGVTQFPSHSVIEKGQTVTLRCDPISGHDNLYWYRRVMGKEIKFLLHFVKESKQDESGMPNNRFLAERTGGTYSTLKVQPAELEDSGVYFCASSQEWRRYEQYFGPGTRLTVT.

This sequence joins TRBV18 and TRBJ2-7, with a tentative D call TRBD1 (5 bases). The CDR3 is made up of 15 amino acids. Germline CDR1 and CDR2: KGHSH and LQKENI. Between the trimmed V and J ends, which lost 4 bases and 2 bases, there was a span of 15 bases. The CDR3 region has the DNA TGTGCCAGCTCACGGCAACAGGATATAACCTACGAGCAGTACTTC. Encoded protein: CASSRQQDITYEQYF.

The CDR3 loop reads CAWGLGGVAFF. The CDR3 nucleotides are TGTGCCTGGGGACTCGGGGGAGTAGCTTTCTTT. This chain links TRBV30 with TRBJ1-1; possibly TRBD1 for D (5 bases). The V gene's germline CDR1 is GTSNPN and CDR2 SVGIG (reference sequence). V was cut by 5 bases and J by 10 bases, with 14 bases left in between. This CDR3 comprises 11 residues.

The gene calls are TRBV6-5 and TRBJ2-5; 14 nucleotides align to TRBD2. Trimming took 6 bases from V and 4 from J; bases not matched to a gene: 4. CDR1 is MNHEY, CDR2 SVGAGI, per germline. The CDR3 contains 15 residues. In DNA, the CDR3 is TGTGCCAGCAGCTCCGGGACTAGCGGGAGAGAGACCCAGTACTTC. Protein sequence: CASSSGTSGRETQYF.

V gene TRBV7-6 combines with J gene TRBJ2-6, with TRBD1 matching 7 bases. The CDR3 runs 15 residues. The trim removed 8 bases at V and 0 bases at J, leaving 4 bases unmatched. CDR1 is SGHVS and CDR2 is FNYEAQ in the germline V gene. CDR3 coding DNA: TGTGCCAGCGGACAGGAGACCTCTGGGGCCAACGTCCTGACTTTC. As protein: CASGQETSGANVLTF.

The chain employs TRBV3-1 (or the pseudogene TRBV3-2) and TRBJ1-4; TRBD1 is a possible D gene (6 bases). Germline loops: CDR1 LGHDT, CDR2 YNNKEL (reference sequence). Trimming left V 4 bases short and J 8 bases short, with 11 bases between. CDR3 length equals 13 residues. CDR3 loop: CASSPGQGEKLFF. The CDR3 nucleotides read TGTGCCAGCAGCCCGGGACAAGGGGAAAAACTGTTTTTT.

CDR3 sequence: CAWGTGLLINSPLHF. CDR3 sequence (DNA): TGTGCCTGGGGGACAGGCCTACTAATCAATTCACCCCTCCACTTT. The J gene is TRBJ1-6, the V gene TRBV30, with 8 bases that match TRBD1. The CDR3 loop spans 15 amino acids. CDR1 is GTSNPN and CDR2 is SVGIG in the germline V gene (reference sequence). V lost 5 bases, J lost 7 bases, and 10 bases stayed unmatched.

V usage is TRBV2 and J usage is TRBJ1-5; no clear D gene. In germline, CDR1 is SNHLY, CDR2 FYNNEI. This CDR3 contains 15 residues. V dropped 5 bases and J dropped 0 bases, with 11 bases sitting between them. In DNA, the CDR3 is TGTGCCAGCAGTCCGGCGGATTATAGCAATCAGCCCCAGCATTTT. Residues: CASSPADYSNQPQHF.

This chain links TRBV5-4 with TRBJ2-7; D not certain. V lost 1 base and J lost 1, with 6 bases in between. Germline values: CDR1 SGHNT, CDR2 YYREEE (reference sequence). The CDR3 spans 13 residues. Written as DNA, the CDR3 is TGTGCCAGCAGCTTGACGGATTCCTACGAGCAGTACTTC. Its translation is CASSLTDSYEQYF.

The chain carries TRBV18 and TRBJ2-1; possibly TRBD1 for D (6 bases). The germline CDR1 and CDR2 sequences are KGHSH and LQKENI. The CDR3 has 15 amino acids. V was clipped by 3 bases and J by 9 bases, with 18 bases between them. The CDR3 sequence is CASSPQRTDLGEQFF. CDR3 coding DNA: TGTGCCAGCTCACCTCAGCGGACAGATTTGGGTGAGCAGTTCTTC.

This clone was observed a few times. This rearrangement joins TRBV18 to TRBJ2-5; TRBD2 is a possible D gene (5 bases). The CDR3 has 15 residues. Germline lookup yields CDR1 KGHSH and CDR2 LQKENI. V shed 5 bases and J shed 1 base, with 14 bases lying between them. The CDR3 spells CASSSSQAAQETQYF. The CDR3, as DNA: TGTGCCAGCTCATCCTCTCAAGCGGCCCAAGAGACCCAGTACTTC.

This clone was observed a few times. This chain links TRBV2 with TRBJ2-7; D possibly corresponds to TRBD1 (5 bases). V was clipped by 4 bases and J by 3 bases, with 7 bases between them. Germline-derived CDR1 and CDR2 are SNHLY and FYNNEI. The CDR3 spans 12 residues. For the CDR3, the DNA is TGTGCCAGCAGTGTCAGGGACTACGAGCAGTACTTC. Encoded protein: CASSVRDYEQYF.

With respect to this clone: Given the absence of the conserved phenylalanine or tryptophan at the CDR3 end, a read error is likely. The rearrangement joins TRBV6-5 to TRBJ1-2; 7 bases are a match to TRBD1. CDR1 MNHEY and CDR2 SVGAGI come from the germline V gene. J gave up 4 bases and V 8 bases, and 7 bases lay outside the gene matches. The CDR3 contains 13 residues. CDR3 amino acids: CASDGRDSYGYTL. The CDR3 nucleotides are TGTGCCAGCGATGGTCGGGACAGCTATGGCTACACCCTC.